This T cell receptor beta chain is from a study of T cell repertoires in cytomegalovirus infection. Overall study: From public TCR beta signatures came an indication of both CMV infection and matching HLA type.

In germline, CDR1 is LNHNV, CDR2 YYDKDF (reference sequence). The junction had 10 bases not matched to a gene; V was cut back by 5 bases and J by 4 bases. CDR3 size: 16 residues. MiXCR, run by TCRdb on the reads, gives a single entry per CDR3 protein. The sample comprises some 590,000 distinct CDR3 sequences, 35% to 50% of which are singletons, and 48% rests with the top ten. Study-wide results and limits: Carriers of CMV plus the relevant HLA were identified by cumulative public TCR beta family frequency. Dominating the ex vivo response were HLA-C-restricted CMV-specific TCR beta clonotypes.

A word on this clonotype: Antigen: not known.

The sequencing used cultured PBMCs, collected from culture after CMV antigen stimulation. The TCR comes from a human donor in good health (CMV status not recorded). Some clones in this sample may be carry-over from other donors' samples. The chain uses TRBV15 and TRBJ1-5; the match to TRBD1 covers 8 bases. DNA of the CDR3: TGTGCCACCAGCGGGTTGAAGACAGGGGTGAATCAGCCCCAGCATTTT. Translated: CATSGLKTGVNQPQHF.